This TCR beta chain stems from a study of T cells in Graves' hyperthyroidism and ophthalmopathy (dated by TCRdb to the late 2010s). Notes on the research overall: Peripheral blood was collected at initial diagnosis, before any treatment. TCR V-J signatures able to tell the groups apart were searched for in a discovery cohort of around 95 patients, of whom over 40 had Graves' ophthalmopathy and around 57 had stable Graves' hyperthyroidism. Prospective prediction of ophthalmopathy was tested in an independent validation cohort consisting of 18 hyperthyroidism patients and about 17 patients who later progressed to ophthalmopathy. The 100 discovery patients were randomly split 7:3 into training and test sets. The study also compared thyroid tissue and blood T-cell repertoires from about six Graves' hyperthyroidism patients. After blood sampling, hyperthyroidism patients were treated with methimazole at a starting dose of 30 mg daily, and ophthalmopathy patients were treated with high-dose intravenous methylprednisolone. The paper reports TCR Vbeta CDR3 sequencing of roughly 140 peripheral blood samples: 43 ophthalmopathy, fewer than 85 hyperthyroidism and around 17 progressor patients.

This clonotype has ten or more counts. No antigen is known for it. No much larger clone is present one base from it, and per-base qualities are unavailable. Results the study describes overall, beyond this receptor: Sample size was not statistically predetermined, and investigators were not blinded to group allocation. Most expanded thyroid clonotypes (frequency above 0.001) were also detected in blood, a finding suggesting that blood repertoires may reflect thyroid immune responses. Ophthalmopathy was separated from stable hyperthyroidism by a 13 V-J signature model, with over 85% sensitivity and approximately 81% specificity obtained in cross-validation and 80%/75% obtained in testing. During validation, the model predicted progression to ophthalmopathy a median of approximately 6 months ahead of onset, with more than 60% sensitivity and roughly 75% specificity.

V is cut back by 5 bases and J by 3 bases, with 5 bases in the junction unmatched. From cysteine to phenylalanine, the CDR3 is 15 amino acids long. Left in the record is the CDR3 DNA by itself, 45 bases read in frame from the first base. Hyperthyroidism patients were aged 18 to 65 years and newly diagnosed, with disease duration of less than 2 months. Any patient with an uncontrolled infection, another autoimmune disease, pregnancy or lactation was excluded. Diagnoses relied on clinical symptoms, serum thyroxine and TRAb, thyroid ultrasound and orbital computed tomography. Blood from progressor patients was collected at the time of first diagnosis with hyperthyroidism, before any ophthalmopathy symptoms had appeared. PBMCs were separated from roughly 10 ml of fresh peripheral blood using Ficoll-Paque density gradient centrifugation. Patients classed as progressors first received a Graves' hyperthyroidism diagnosis and then went on to develop ophthalmopathy during follow-up. Total RNA was extracted using Trizol reagent, and RNA quality was assessed on an Agilent 2100 Bioanalyzer.

Amplification of TCR beta CDR3 regions was carried out from RNA transcripts. A first-round RT-PCR of the TCR CDR3 used the HTBI primer set with the Qiagen OneStep RT-PCR kit. The libraries were constructed in a second round of multiplex PCR and then size-selected and purified. Sequencing of the libraries was done on an Illumina HiSeq2000 using paired-end 100 bp reads. The paper's processing steps were these. Raw data were processed with SOAPnuke, discarding reads with adapters, uncalled bases, mean Phred below 15, or no exact constant-primer or identifier match. High-quality paired reads were merged using COPE v1.2.5, and each unique nucleotide sequence was defined as a clonotype. MiTCR v1.1 was used to align the clonotypes against IMGT TRBV, TRBD and TRBJ reference segments. Only V-J combinations with frequency above 0.0001, covering 99.2% of repertoires, were analysed. A TCS score was defined as the ratio of F50 (clonal expansion) to E x V (chaos), with BLOSUM62-based TCRdist applied between CDR3 peptides within each V-J. Welch's t-statistics and random forest reduced fewer than 600 V-J features to 13, which were used in a naive Bayes classifier (R e1071). TCRdb trimmed public reads at Q25 via fastp, called clones via MiXCR and kept in-frame beta chains. Here each entry gathers all rows of one CDR3 protein and keeps the most common genes and DNA. None of the V and J calls come from the authors' own analysis; TCRdb made them. Counted in this sample were around 260,000 distinct CDR3 sequences; less than 30% of them appeared once. Around 28% of the sample goes to the ten largest clones.

This sequence uses TRBV12-3 or TRBV12-4 and TRBJ1-3; the junction holds 9 bases that match TRBD1. The specimen was blood. The sequence was obtained from a man between 40 and 49 years old with Graves' hyperthyroidism that later progressed to Graves' ophthalmopathy. The base sequence is TGTGCCAGCAGTCCGGACAGGGGTAGTGGAAACACCATATATTTT. It specifies CASSPDRGSGNTIYF.